The TCR beta chain under discussion was sequenced for a study of early T cells in non-severe SARS-CoV-2 infection. Turning to the study itself: Alpha and beta chains were unpaired, from unsorted whole-blood bulk RNA. Study-wide results and caveats: A preference for anti-spike CD8 responses marked VDJdb matching, which missed private and CD4 specificities.

This clonotype was counted ten times or more. Its antigen is unidentified. As part of library construction, unique molecular identifiers were attached to individual cDNA molecules. TCRdb reprocessed the 5' RACE reads via MiXCR and lists one record per CDR3 protein. This sample carries 30,000 to 40,000 distinct CDR3 sequences, roughly 4.8% of them seen once, and the ten largest clones take under 20%. Trimming removed 0 bases at V and 8 bases at J, with 6 bases between. There are 12 residues in the CDR3. Germline assignment: CDR1 SGHRS and CDR2 YFSETQ. This TCR was recovered from an adult who was a healthcare worker with PCR-confirmed SARS-CoV-2 infection or an uninfected control (not recorded which). This chain connects TRBV5-1 to TRBJ2-1; D is uncertain. Sequenced input: whole blood. CDR3 protein: CASSLGLDEQFF. In DNA form, the CDR3 reads TGCGCCAGCAGCTTGGGTCTAGATGAGCAGTTCTTC. Supplemented by reference TRBV5-1 and TRBJ2-1, the full variable domain reads KAGVTQTPRYLIKTRGQQVTLSCSPISGHRSVSWYQQTPGQGLQFLFEYFSETQRNKGNFPGRFSGRQFSNSRSEMNVSTLELGDSALYLCASSLGLDEQFFGPGTRLTVL.